These 20 T cell receptor beta chains originate from one sample sequenced in a study of beta chain features in type 1 diabetes. General study findings and limits: Shorter TCRB CDR3s, moderately but significantly so, were found in Type 1 diabetes patients in all four CD4+ subsets.

No antigens are known for them. All of the isolated RNA was reverse transcribed, so expressed TCRB transcripts were sequenced. The protocol was immunoSEQ multiplex PCR, while the TCRdb copy is restricted to in-frame clones and leaves out a portion. The sample lists over 120,000 clones, about 12% seen once, with under 1.5% in the top ten. Material for sequencing was central memory CD4+ T cells from blood. The receptors stem from a man aged 18 to 29 with type 1 diabetes.

The CDR3 protein is CASSLNSGLGEKLFF. DNA of the CDR3: TGCGCCAGCAGCTTGAACTCAGGGCTGGGTGAAAAACTGTTTTTT. This chain connects TRBV5-1 to TRBJ1-4; a possible D gene is TRBD1 (5 bases). This CDR3 comprises 15 residues. Germline CDR1 and CDR2: SGHRS and YFSETQ. Trimming took off 1 base at V and 7 bases at J, with 14 bases between the two ends. Drawing the rest from reference TRBV5-1 and TRBJ1-4, the complete variable domain is KAGVTQTPRYLIKTRGQQVTLSCSPISGHRSVSWYQQTPGQGLQFLFEYFSETQRNKGNFPGRFSGRQFSNSRSEMNVSTLELGDSALYLCASSLNSGLGEKLFFGSGTQLSVL.

V gene TRBV7-2 combines with J gene TRBJ1-2, with D uncertain. The CDR3 length is 13 residues. CDR1 and CDR2 (germline): SGHTA, FQGNSA. V was cut by 5 bases and J by 3 bases, with 10 bases left in between. CDR3 sequence: CASSNTADYGYTF. The DNA of the CDR3 is TGTGCCAGCAGCAACACAGCAGACTATGGCTACACCTTC.

This rearrangement joins TRBV7-8 to TRBJ2-5; D gene ambiguous. CDR1 and CDR2 from the germline V gene are SGHVS and FQNEAQ. Trimming cost V 0 bases and J 3 bases, with 5 bases left between them. The CDR3 length is 13 residues. CDR3: CASSLARKETQYF. CDR3 DNA sequence: TGTGCCAGCAGCTTAGCTCGCAAAGAGACCCAGTACTTC.

The chain links TRBV15 to TRBJ2-2; weak D call: TRBD1 (6 bases). The CDR3 sequence is 17 residues long. CDR1 and CDR2 (germline): LNHNV, YYDKDF (reference sequence). With 0 bases removed from V and 13 bases from J, the gap between germline ends came to 24 bases. CDR3: CATSRDLSSGRDKGLFF. CDR3 nucleotide sequence: TGTGCCACCAGCAGAGATTTAAGTTCGGGCAGGGACAAAGGGCTGTTTTTT.

This clone was counted between two and nine times. This rearrangement joins TRBV5-6 to TRBJ2-7, with 10 positions matching TRBD1. Trimming removed 4 bases from V and 1 base from J; junction bases left unmatched: 5. Germline CDR1 reads SGHDT; CDR2 reads YYEEEE. The CDR3 is 15 residues long. For the CDR3, the DNA is TGTGCCAGCAGCGCGGGACAGGGGTGGTCCTACGAGCAGTACTTC. This encodes CASSAGQGWSYEQYF.

The chain uses TRBV4-1 and TRBJ1-3, with D perhaps TRBD1 (6 bases). With 2 bases removed from V and 0 bases from J, the gap between germline ends came to 11 bases. The CDR3 runs 16 residues. Germline V gene data show CDR1 as MGHRA and CDR2 as YSYEKL. CDR3 residues: CASSQPTGPSGNTIYF. As DNA, the CDR3 is TGCGCCAGCAGCCAACCTACAGGGCCCTCTGGAAACACCATATATTTT.

The rearrangement uses TRBV5-1 and TRBJ1-1, with a tentative D call TRBD1 (5 bases). V lost 3 bases and J lost 4, with 13 bases in between. CDR1 is SGHRS, CDR2 YFSETQ, per germline. The CDR3 spans 14 residues. DNA for the CDR3: TGCGCCAGCAGCTCTTCTGCAGGGAGCACTGAAGCTTTCTTT. This sequence encodes CASSSSAGSTEAFF. The entire variable domain, with the rest obtained from reference TRBV5-1 and TRBJ1-1, is as follows: KAGVTQTPRYLIKTRGQQVTLSCSPISGHRSVSWYQQTPGQGLQFLFEYFSETQRNKGNFPGRFSGRQFSNSRSEMNVSTLELGDSALYLCASSSSAGSTEAFFGQGTRLTVV.

In DNA, the CDR3 is TGTGCCAGCAATAACAGGGGGGGACGAGCTTTCTTT. Translated, it gives CASNNRGGRAFF. This chain uses TRBV2 with TRBJ1-1; TRBD1 aligns across 8 bases. The germline gives CDR1 SNHLY, CDR2 FYNNEI. This CDR3 is built from 12 residues. With V trimmed by 7 bases and J by 10 bases, 8 bases remained unmatched.

This clone was counted a few times. J is TRBJ2-3 and V is TRBV28; TRBD1 is a possible D gene (5 bases). Germline loops: CDR1 MDHEN, CDR2 SYDVKM. Trimming left V 5 bases short and J 5 bases short, with 14 bases between. The CDR3 sequence is 14 residues long. Written as DNA, the CDR3 is TGTGCCAGCAGTCCGCGACAGTTGCTAGATACGCAGTATTTT. Translating gives CASSPRQLLDTQYF.

This clone occurred many times. The gene calls are TRBV7-2 and TRBJ1-6; no clear D. This CDR3 is 13 amino acids long. Trimming took off 5 bases at V and 15 bases at J, with 17 bases between the two ends. Germline assignment: CDR1 SGHTA and CDR2 FQGNSA. The CDR3 DNA sequence: TGTGCCAGCAGCGAGGCTGCACCGGCCGTCCTCCACTTT. Translated, it gives CASSEAAPAVLHF. The whole variable domain, remainder taken from reference TRBV7-2 and TRBJ1-6, is GAGVSQSPSNKVTEKGKDVELRCDPISGHTALYWYRQSLGQGLEFLIYFQGNSAPDKSGLPSDRFSAERTGGSVSTLTIQRTQQEDSAVYLCASSEAAPAVLHFGNGTRLTVT.

This clone was seen only a few times. The chain employs TRBV7-9 and TRBJ2-7, with 9 positions matching TRBD1. Trimming removed 5 bases from V and 1 base from J; junction bases left unmatched: 6. The CDR3 spans 15 residues. Germline-derived CDR1 and CDR2 are SEHNR and FQNEAQ (reference sequence). CDR3: CASSPTGGQSYEQYF. CDR3 nucleotide sequence: TGTGCCAGCAGCCCTACAGGGGGCCAGTCCTACGAGCAGTACTTC.

This clone was observed a handful of times. This chain uses TRBV9 with TRBJ1-6, with no clear D. Germline V gene data show CDR1 as SGDLS and CDR2 as YYNGEE. Trimming cost V 0 bases and J 3 bases, with 7 bases left between them. CDR3 length: 15 residues. The CDR3 DNA reads as TGTGCCAGCAGCGTAGTTGGGTTCTATAATTCACCCCTCCACTTT. It specifies CASSVVGFYNSPLHF.

This clone has only a few counts. The CDR3, as DNA: TGTGCCAGCAGTGGAGGGATTCGGGCCGAGCAGTACTTC. Its protein product is CASSGGIRAEQYF. The V gene is TRBV2, the J gene TRBJ2-7; D possibly corresponds to TRBD2 (5 bases). CDR3 size: 13 residues. Trimming cost V 4 bases and J 6 bases, with 13 bases left between them. The V gene's germline CDR1 is SNHLY and CDR2 FYNNEI.

This clone appeared a few times. The sample carries other DNA sequences with the same CDR3. This rearrangement joins TRBV2 to TRBJ2-7; perhaps D is TRBD1 or TRBD2 (5 bases each). Germline V gives CDR1 SNHLY, CDR2 FYNNEI. V dropped 5 bases and J dropped 4 bases, with 12 bases sitting between them. The CDR3 is made up of 13 amino acids. CDR3 region: CASSPERGYEQYF. CDR3 DNA: TGTGCCAGCAGTCCAGAGAGGGGTTACGAGCAGTACTTC.

The chain uses TRBV28 and TRBJ2-1, with 10 bases identical to TRBD2. This CDR3 comprises 17 residues. Germline-derived CDR1 and CDR2 are MDHEN and SYDVKM. Trimming at V came to 5 bases and at J to 3 bases, leaving 10 bases not matched to a gene. CDR3 sequence: CASSRIPSGGFYNEQFF. CDR3 in DNA: TGTGCCAGCAGTCGCATACCTAGCGGGGGATTCTACAATGAGCAGTTCTTC. Full variable domain (rest looked up from reference TRBV28 and TRBJ2-1): DVKVTQSSRYLVKRTGEKVFLECVQDMDHENMFWYRQDPGLGLRLIYFSYDVKMKEKGDIPEGYSVSREKKERFSLILESASTNQTSMYLCASSRIPSGGFYNEQFFGPGTRLTVL.

This clone was seen once. This CDR3 is CASSSSERTDSYEQYF. The DNA of the CDR3 is TGCGCCAGCAGCTCCTCCGAGCGGACAGATAGCTACGAGCAGTACTTC. The gene calls are TRBV5-1 and TRBJ2-7; a possible D gene is TRBD1 (6 bases). V gave up 3 bases and J gave up 3 bases, with 19 bases separating them. The CDR3 runs to 16 residues. Germline V gives CDR1 SGHRS, CDR2 YFSETQ.

CDR3 in DNA: TGTGCCAGCAGTGAGATATCGAGGACTCCCCCGTTTTTT. Translating gives CASSEISRTPPFF. This sequence joins TRBV6-1 and TRBJ2-2, with a weak D call TRBD2 (5 bases). This CDR3 spans 13 amino acids. Germline V gene sequence: CDR1 MNHNS, CDR2 SASEGT. The V end was cut by 3 bases, the J end by 16 bases, with 18 bases between.

This clone was detected a few times. J is TRBJ2-1 and V is TRBV7-9; TRBD1 or TRBD2 may be the D gene (5 bases each). V was trimmed by 6 bases and J by 2 bases, leaving 14 bases between them. The germline gives CDR1 SEHNR, CDR2 FQNEAQ (reference sequence). This CDR3 region has 15 residues. CDR3 sequence: CASSSPGLPYNEQFF. The CDR3 bases are TGTGCCAGCAGTTCCCCGGGGCTACCCTACAATGAGCAGTTCTTC.

V usage is TRBV28 and J usage is TRBJ1-4; the D is unclear. V was clipped by 5 bases and J by 9 bases, with 13 bases between them. The CDR3 sequence is 13 residues long. Germline CDR1 and CDR2: MDHEN and SYDVKM. CDR3 in DNA: TGTGCCAGCAGTCCCAGCTACAGAAAAAAACTGTTTTTT. This encodes CASSPSYRKKLFF. Looking up the rest from reference TRBV28 and TRBJ1-4 gives the full variable domain: DVKVTQSSRYLVKRTGEKVFLECVQDMDHENMFWYRQDPGLGLRLIYFSYDVKMKEKGDIPEGYSVSREKKERFSLILESASTNQTSMYLCASSPSYRKKLFFGSGTQLSVL.

This clone was counted a few times. The V gene is TRBV30, the J gene TRBJ1-1; D is unresolved. Germline assignment: CDR1 GTSNPN and CDR2 SVGIG (reference sequence). This CDR3 spans 11 amino acids. Trimming removed 1 base at V and 8 bases at J, with 8 bases between. In DNA form, the CDR3 reads TGTGCCTGGAGTGAGGCAACCGAAGCTTTCTTT. Its translation is CAWSEATEAFF.